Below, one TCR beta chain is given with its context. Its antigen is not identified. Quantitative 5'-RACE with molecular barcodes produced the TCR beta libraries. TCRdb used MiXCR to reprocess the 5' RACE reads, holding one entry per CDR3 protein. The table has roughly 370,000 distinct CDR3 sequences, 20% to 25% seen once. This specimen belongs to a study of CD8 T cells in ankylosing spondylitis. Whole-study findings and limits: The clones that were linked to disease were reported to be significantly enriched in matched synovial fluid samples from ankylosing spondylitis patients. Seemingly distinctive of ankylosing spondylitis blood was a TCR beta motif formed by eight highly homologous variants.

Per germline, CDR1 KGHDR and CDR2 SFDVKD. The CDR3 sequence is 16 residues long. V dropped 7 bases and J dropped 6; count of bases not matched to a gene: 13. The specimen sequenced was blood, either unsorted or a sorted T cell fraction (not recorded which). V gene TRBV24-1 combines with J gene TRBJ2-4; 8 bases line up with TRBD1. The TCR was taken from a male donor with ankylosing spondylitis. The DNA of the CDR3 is TGTGCCACCAGAGGCAGGGGGCCCGTCCCCGTAAACATTCAGTACTTC. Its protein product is CATRGRGPVPVNIQYF.